Included here is one TCR beta chain sequence, with context. No cognate antigen has been identified for it. No quality values exist for individual bases; no much larger clone is one base distant. The sample is drawn from a study of early T cells in non-severe SARS-CoV-2 infection (dated by TCRdb to the early 2020s). Broadly, across the study: Because TCR sequencing relied on bulk RNA taken from unsorted whole blood, pairing of alpha and beta chains was not possible.

This was a case-control study nested in a cohort of healthcare workers in London, UK, who had nasopharyngeal swab PCR tests and blood samples taken every week. Healthcare workers were recruited between 23 and 31 March 2020, during the week of the UK lockdown, and were followed weekly for up to roughly 15 weeks. Libraries were constructed by 5' RACE. The instrument given in TCRdb is NextSeq 500. The TCR library protocol attached unique molecular identifiers to individual cDNA molecules to correct for sequencing error and PCR bias. Both TCR alpha and beta chains were sequenced, and tight co-correlation was observed between alpha and beta sequence abundances in each sample. The original methods were these. V gene, J gene and CDR3 annotation of TCR sequences was performed with Decombinator V4. Expanded TCRs were defined as changing significantly between any two time points under a Poisson model with p below 0.0001. Abundances of TCRs were expressed as counts per million after normalisation to the total number of TCRs sequenced in each sample. VDJdb, accessed 1 November 2021, was searched for CMV, EBV and SARS-CoV-2 annotated TCRs, with TCRs annotated for multiple antigens excluded. TCRdb trimmed the raw reads at Q25, called clones with MiXCR and kept productive beta chains. CDR3 protein sequences are deduplicated, and each keeps its most common genes and DNA. For this entry, the V and J calls and clone size follow TCRdb and not the study's own pipeline. The sample table contains tens of thousands of distinct CDR3 sequences; only one count was recorded for approximately 9.9% of them. Jointly, the top ten make up more than 10% of the sample.

Study-level results and caveats: VDJdb matching was skewed toward anti-spike CD8 responses and likely underestimated virus-specific expansions, missing private and CD4 specificities.

The sequence derives from an adult who was a healthcare worker with PCR-confirmed SARS-CoV-2 infection or an uninfected control (not recorded which). The sequenced sample was whole blood.

At the DNA level, the sequence is TGTGCCAGCACCGAAAACCGAGGTAGCGGGGGGAAGACCCAGTACTTC. This encodes CASTENRGSGGKTQYF. Recombination linked TRBV7-2 to TRBJ2-5; 10 bases in the junction line up with TRBD2. The CDR3 holds 16 amino acids from the cysteine to the phenylalanine. Left in the record is the CDR3 DNA by itself, 48 bases read in frame from the first base. Germline trimming amounts to 7 bases on V and 6 bases on J, with 14 as the count of junction bases outside the gene matches. CDR1 is given as SGHTA and CDR2 as FQGNSA, both from the germline V gene.